The text below deals with one T cell receptor (beta chain). Its specific antigen is unknown. Per-base quality was not reported, and no clone a single base away is much larger than it. The donors were healthy, HIV-negative adults with no recently reported acute infections or vaccinations. All donors were Caucasian adults living in Nashville, Tennessee, USA. CD4+ T cells were enriched by magnetic negative selection; naive cells were then positively selected on CD45RA, and the negative fraction formed the memory subset. Blood was collected by leukapheresis, and PBMCs were isolated by Ficoll-Histopaque density gradient centrifugation and then cryopreserved in liquid nitrogen vapor phase. Purity and quantity of every magnetically sorted T cell population were checked by analytical flow cytometry. Genomic DNA was isolated from each sorted fraction and quantified by UV absorbance on a Nanodrop 2000c. This sample was taken from a study of shared clonotypes between healthy human individuals (TCRdb year 2020). Background on the whole study: A few men and a couple of women, aged 18 to 49 years, made up the cohort. Leukapheresis yielded between about 0.9 and 9.5 billion PBMCs per donor. Libraries were prepared and TCR repertoires were sequenced by different laboratories using diverse techniques, in order to increase sequencing depth and limit assay-specific biases. For each donor, CD4 naive and CD4 memory were each run on three plates, CD8 naive on two plates, and CD8 memory on one plate. The study deeply sequenced blood TCR repertoires of roughly five healthy adults to estimate repertoire size and the extent of clonotype sharing between individuals.

The germline V gene (reference sequence) provides CDR1 MNHEY and CDR2 SMNVEV. V is shortened by 8 bases, J by 4 bases, and the region joining them spans 17 bases. Including the terminal cysteine and phenylalanine, the CDR3 comprises 14 residues. The retained sequence is limited to the CDR3, 42 bases, with the frame set at the first base. Paper-wide results and their limitations: Based on pairwise subsampling, the degree of clonotype sharing among donors was expected to be affected by sequencing depth. Clonotypes shared by all four sorted-subset donors showed higher generation probabilities than non-shared clonotypes. Because the study included a small number of donors, the genetic and exposure-history diversity represented was limited. Larger estimated clonotype richness was generally found for naive subsets than for memory subsets. Rarefaction of sorted-subset datasets indicated incomplete sequencing despite the large sequencing depth. Sampling was restricted to blood, and TCR repertoires in tissue are likely to differ from TCR repertoires in blood. When several donors were compared, the shared fraction of clonotypes was 5% to 6.5% for naive CD4, approximately 3.3% for naive CD8, roughly 2.5% for memory CD4, and 0.4% for memory CD8.

Using the deep immunoSEQ assay, multiplex PCR amplified TCR CDR3 regions from genomic DNA. For each cell subset, the extracted genomic DNA was distributed evenly across all wells of several immunoSEQ 96-well plates, and each plate served as one replicate. For sorted subsets, each replicate PCR was loaded with about 200 ng genomic DNA, equivalent to 30,000 or so T cell genomes. Purified libraries were measured with a Qubit 3.0 fluorometer, size-checked on a Bioanalyzer 2100, and measured again with the KAPA Library Quantification kit. Every immunoSEQ 96-well plate was sequenced on a dedicated single-read 150-cycle Illumina NextSeq 550 flow cell. In the source study's methods: Because the immunoSEQ output held only junctional sequences and lacked quality scores, the filtering could not match the filtering applied to full-length reads. To assign V/J genes and CDR3, sequences were annotated against IMGT germline references using PyIR, a Python wrapper for IgBLAST v1.9. Reads were filtered out if the reads had weak V/J assignments (E-value above 1e-6), no CDR3, stop codons, out-of-frame junctions, or ambiguous translated residues. V3J clonotypes were defined by identical inferred V gene, J gene, and CDR3 amino acid sequence. Percentage overlap between repertoires was computed as shared unique clonotypes divided by the size of the smaller repertoire. Repertoire richness was assessed with RTK rarefaction, the Chao1 estimator, and Recon v2.1 estimates of unobserved clonotypes. Generation probabilities for all TCRbeta clonotypes obtained by the gDNA method from a handful of donors were computed using OLGA. This immuneACCESS table, as held by TCRdb, lists in-frame sequences with V and J called but not all clones. Of the missing ones, under half trace to an unresolved V gene in checked studies; the others have no known cause. That table gives V, J and clone size, and the DNA gave D and trimming. Present in this sample are about 2 million clones, 95% of which were seen just once. More than 0.1% of the sample rests with the top ten.

Sequencing input: naive CD4+ T cells sorted from blood. Sample cell subset or site, as interpreted from the label and publication: CD45RA+ positively selected. The chain links TRBV27 with TRBJ1-1, and the D gene may be TRBD1, 5 bases matching. This TCR derives from a man aged 18 to 35 in good health. The CDR3 corresponds to CASSARGSGTEAFF. The sequenced DNA: TGTGCCAGCTCTGCTAGGGGTAGTGGCACTGAAGCTTTCTTT.